A single sample gave rise to the 10 T cell receptor beta chains below, sequenced in a study of shared clonotypes between healthy human individuals. Sequencing was performed with immunoSEQ multiplex PCR; in TCRdb, only in-frame clones are kept and a portion is missing. In the table there are around 1 million clones, more than 75% of which are singletons. Material: memory CD4+ T cells sorted from blood. The subset: CD45RA-negative fraction. The receptors derive from a man aged 18 to 29 in good health.

The rearrangement uses TRBV5-4 and TRBJ1-5; D remains ambiguous. Trimming took off 0 bases at V and 3 bases at J, with 16 bases between the two ends. The CDR3 covers 17 residues. Germline V gene lookup returns CDR1 SGHNT and CDR2 YYREEE (reference sequence). The CDR3, as DNA: TGTGCCAGCAGCTTGGAACGTGTGAGGGTCCCCAATCAGCCCCAGCATTTT. It codes for CASSLERVRVPNQPQHF.

The genes are TRBV18 and TRBJ1-1; D is unresolved. The CDR3 has 13 residues. Germline V gene data show CDR1 as KGHSH and CDR2 as LQKENI. The germline V and J ends were trimmed by 3 bases and 6 bases, with 11 bases remaining between them. CDR3 region: CASSPGLSAEAFF. CDR3 DNA sequence: TGTGCCAGCTCACCTGGTCTTAGCGCTGAAGCTTTCTTT.

Points on this clone: Other DNA sequences in this sample translate to the same CDR3. The V call is TRBV7-2, the J call TRBJ1-5; D is ambiguous. CDR3 size: 14 residues. Germline CDR1 and CDR2: SGHTA and FQGNSA. V lost 1 base, J lost 5 bases, and 9 bases lay in between. CDR3 in DNA: TGTGCCAGCAGCTTAGGTCCGTCCTATCAGCCCCAGCATTTT. Residues: CASSLGPSYQPQHF.

This clone was found once. The chain links TRBV21-1 to TRBJ1-5; the tabulated D call, TRBD1, remains unverified against the DNA. TRBV21-1 is an annotated pseudogene. The CDR3 is 15 residues long. As DNA, the CDR3 is TGTGCCAGCAGCGTATTACAGGGGGCCGGGCAGCCCCAGCATTTT. Protein: CASSVLQGAGQPQHF.

This clone turned up a few times. A read error may explain this, as a much larger clone is one base away. The chain carries TRBV11-2 and TRBJ1-1; D is undetermined. The V gene's germline CDR1 is SGHAT and CDR2 FQNNGV. V lost 2 bases, J lost 1 base, and 5 bases lay in between. The CDR3 has 13 residues. For the CDR3, the DNA is TGTGCCAGCAGCTTAAATGAGAACACTGAAGCTTTCTTT. This sequence encodes CASSLNENTEAFF.

V and J are TRBV10-3 and TRBJ2-1; 9 bases line up with TRBD2. V dropped 2 bases and J dropped 3; count of bases not matched to a gene: 5. The CDR3 has 16 residues. CDR1 and CDR2 from the germline V gene are ENHRY and SYGVKD. Here the CDR3 reads CAISESSGGFYNEQFF. CDR3 DNA sequence: TGTGCCATCAGTGAGAGTAGCGGGGGATTCTACAATGAGCAGTTCTTC.

The chain couples TRBV15 to TRBJ2-1; D is perhaps TRBD2 (6 bases). Germline CDR1 reads LNHNV; CDR2 reads YYDKDF (reference sequence). The V end was cut by 4 bases, the J end by 9 bases, with 22 bases between. The length of the CDR3 is 16 residues. The CDR3 nucleotides are TGTGCCACCAGCAAGGGCGCGGGGAGTGGCTCGGGTGAGCAGTTCTTC. It specifies CATSKGAGSGSGEQFF.

This CDR3 is CASSVLAGVGEQFF. CDR3 bases: TGCGCCAGCAGCGTACTAGCGGGAGTTGGCGAGCAGTTCTTC. The chain has TRBV5-1 and TRBJ2-1; TRBD2 aligns across 11 bases. Trimming cost V 4 bases and J 10 bases; bases outside gene matches: 7. The CDR3 extends over 14 amino acids. Germline V CDR1 and CDR2: SGHRS, YFSETQ.

The rearrangement joins TRBV7-6 to TRBJ2-7, with 8 bases fitting TRBD2. Germline values: CDR1 SGHVS, CDR2 FNYEAQ. J gave up 3 bases and V 5 bases, and 3 bases lay outside the gene matches. The CDR3 extends over 13 amino acids. The CDR3 reads CASSLGGGYEQYF. The DNA for the CDR3 is TGTGCCAGCAGCCTCGGGGGGGGCTACGAGCAGTACTTC. Complete variable domain (other parts from reference TRBV7-6 and TRBJ2-7): GAGVSQSPRYKVTKRGQDVALRCDPISGHVSLYWYRQALGQGPEFLTYFNYEAQQDKSGLPNDRFSAERPEGSISTLTIQRTEQRDSAMYRCASSLGGGYEQYFGPGTRLTVT.

The J gene is TRBJ2-5, the V gene TRBV5-6; D gene unclear. Germline V gives CDR1 SGHDT, CDR2 YYEEEE. This CDR3 has 16 residues. The V gene lost 4 bases and the J gene lost 4 bases, with 20 bases spanning the gap. Here the CDR3 reads CASSARANKKGETQYF. The CDR3 bases are TGTGCCAGCAGCGCACGGGCAAACAAAAAAGGAGAGACCCAGTACTTC.